This T cell receptor (beta chain) was recorded in a study of blood T cell repertoires in COVID-19. Study summary: COVID-19 samples from acute and convalescent phases originated in the United States, Italy and Spain. T cells, B-cell-depleted T cells, or PBMCs provided the cDNA or gDNA that served as material.

CDR3 length: 15 residues. Trimming took 2 bases from V and 1 from J, leaving 9 bases between them. Germline V CDR1 and CDR2: SGHKS, YYEKEE (reference sequence). Assay: immunoSEQ multiplex PCR; the TCRdb copy retains only in-frame clones and omits some. The table shows 110,000 to 150,000 clones, with 80% to 90% occurring only once. The V and J genes are TRBV5-5 and TRBJ2-2, with a weak D call TRBD1 (6 bases). The sample taken for sequencing was peripheral blood. The receptor's source is an elderly woman with acute or convalescent COVID-19. The CDR3, as DNA: TGTGCCAGCAGCTTAGGACAGCTGAACACCGGGGAGCTGTTTTTT. This encodes CASSLGQLNTGELFF.